These 20 T cell receptor beta chains originate from one sample sequenced in a study of identical twins. In TCRdb, the 5' RACE reads were re-called with MiXCR into one record per CDR3 protein. The sample has around 490,000 distinct CDR3 sequences, 13% to 15% seen once. These records were also assigned to another study, of yellow fever vaccine responses in identical twins.

The sequenced sample consisted of CD4+ T cells sorted from blood. These receptors all stem from a woman younger than 35 in good health.

This clonotype was seen only a few times. This chain links TRBV12-3 or TRBV12-4 with TRBJ2-3; 10 positions agree with TRBD2. The length of the CDR3 is 14 residues. The J segment lost 3 bases and the V segment lost 8 bases, leaving 5 bases of the junction unmatched. Written as DNA, the CDR3 is TGTGCCAGCGCGCTAGCGGGAGATACAGATACGCAGTATTTT. As protein: CASALAGDTDTQYF.

This clonotype showed up just a few times. V is TRBV24-1 and J is TRBJ2-1; D not certain. Germline lookup yields CDR1 KGHDR and CDR2 SFDVKD. Trimming cost V 6 bases and J 0 bases, with 11 bases left between them. The CDR3 spans 15 residues. The CDR3 loop reads CATSTNMGSYNEQFF. The DNA for the CDR3 is TGTGCCACCAGTACAAACATGGGCTCCTACAATGAGCAGTTCTTC.

There are a few counts of this clonotype. V gene TRBV5-1 combines with J gene TRBJ2-7, with 9 bases that match TRBD1. The V gene's germline CDR1 is SGHRS and CDR2 YFSETQ. With V trimmed by 4 bases and J by 6 bases, 5 bases remained unmatched. The CDR3 has 13 residues. The CDR3 sequence: CASSPWTGAEQYV. As DNA, the CDR3 is TGCGCCAGCAGCCCGTGGACAGGGGCCGAGCAGTACGTC.

This clonotype has at least ten counts. The chain recombines TRBV6-1 with TRBJ1-1; 8 bases agree with TRBD1. This CDR3 contains 15 residues. From germline, CDR1 is MNHNS and CDR2 SASEGT. The trim removed 5 bases at V and 5 bases at J, leaving 10 bases unmatched. CDR3 in DNA: TGTGCCAGCAGTCCAAAGACAGGGGTGAGAACTGAAGCTTTCTTT. Amino acid sequence: CASSPKTGVRTEAFF.

This clonotype has more than one count but fewer than ten. The rearrangement uses TRBV3-1 and TRBJ2-5; a weak D match, TRBD2 (6 bases). From germline, CDR1 is LGHDT and CDR2 YNNKEL (reference sequence). With 0 bases removed from V and 4 bases from J, the gap between germline ends came to 12 bases. CDR3 length equals 15 residues. This CDR3 is CASSQDVAVRETQYF. CDR3 DNA sequence: TGTGCCAGCAGCCAAGATGTAGCGGTCAGAGAGACCCAGTACTTC.

The chain couples TRBV5-1 to TRBJ2-1, with a possible D match to TRBD1 (7 bases). The CDR3 covers 18 residues. Germline V gene data show CDR1 as SGHRS and CDR2 as YFSETQ. V was shortened by 0 bases and J by 7 bases, with 23 bases between the two germline ends. The DNA of the CDR3 is TGCGCCAGCAGCTTGGTAGGTCCAGGAGGGCCAGGGGGGAATGAGCAGTTCTTC. Protein product: CASSLVGPGGPGGNEQFF.

This clonotype showed up just a few times. The J gene is TRBJ2-5, the V gene TRBV11-2, with TRBD2 identical over 11 bases. The junction had 6 bases not matched to a gene; V was cut back by 5 bases and J by 1 base. CDR1 and CDR2 (germline): SGHAT, FQNNGV. The CDR3 runs 16 residues. Written as DNA, the CDR3 is TGTGCCAGCAGCCCCCCGACTAGCGGGACCCAAGAGACCCAGTACTTC. Translating it yields CASSPPTSGTQETQYF.

This clonotype showed up just a few times. The chain recombines TRBV20-1 with TRBJ1-2; perhaps TRBD1 as D (6 bases). Germline assignment: CDR1 DFQATT and CDR2 SNEGSKA (reference sequence). The CDR3 sequence is 13 residues long. Trimming took off 5 bases at V and 6 bases at J, with 16 bases between the two ends. In DNA form, the CDR3 reads TGCAGTGCTCACGGACAGAGCATCCATGGCTACACCTTC. Translated: CSAHGQSIHGYTF.

This clonotype was seen a handful of times. V gene TRBV4-2 combines with J gene TRBJ2-2; D is ambiguous. This CDR3 is 15 amino acids long. Germline-derived CDR1 and CDR2 are LGHNA and YNFKEQ. Trimming pared 4 bases from V and 0 bases from J, leaving 9 bases between. CDR3 sequence reads: CASSPDGSNTGELFF. The CDR3 DNA sequence: TGTGCCAGCAGCCCGGACGGCTCGAACACCGGGGAGCTGTTTTTT.

The chain combines TRBV20-1 with TRBJ1-6; D gene ambiguous. V was clipped by 0 bases and J by 0 bases, with 3 bases between them. The CDR3 covers 14 residues. Germline CDR1 reads DFQATT; CDR2 reads SNEGSKA (reference sequence). The CDR3 protein is CSARDASYNSPLHF. The DNA for the CDR3 is TGCAGTGCTAGAGATGCCTCCTATAATTCACCCCTCCACTTT.

The V and J genes are TRBV12-3 or TRBV12-4 and TRBJ2-1; 9 bases align to TRBD2. This CDR3 contains 15 residues. The V and J ends lost 6 bases and 3 bases, in that order; junction bases with no gene match: 6. The CDR3 protein is CASSQPSGNYNEQFF. CDR3 DNA sequence: TGTGCCAGCAGCCAACCTAGCGGGAACTACAATGAGCAGTTCTTC.

This clonotype was recorded a few times. The chain employs TRBV7-3 and TRBJ2-7, with 10 bases aligning to TRBD1. Germline V gene sequence: CDR1 SGHTA, CDR2 FQGTGA. This CDR3 has 15 residues. Unmatched junction bases numbered 2, after V lost 1 base and J lost 2 bases. CDR3 nucleotides: TGTGCCAGCAGCTTAATGGGGACAGGGGCCTACGAGCAGTACTTC. This codes for CASSLMGTGAYEQYF. The full variable domain, its missing parts supplied by reference TRBV7-3 and TRBJ2-7, is GAGVSQTPSNKVTEKGKYVELRCDPISGHTALYWYRQSLGQGPEFLIYFQGTGAADDSGLPNDRFFAVRPEGSVSTLKIQRTERGDSAVYLCASSLMGTGAYEQYFGPGTRLTVT.

This clonotype was observed a handful of times. This chain links TRBV7-6 with TRBJ2-7; 14 positions agree with TRBD2. The CDR3 runs 17 residues. J gave up 6 bases and V 4 bases, and 11 bases lay outside the gene matches. Germline-derived CDR1 and CDR2 are SGHVS and FNYEAQ. The CDR3 loop is CASSSGTSGSTPGEQYF. As DNA, the CDR3 is TGTGCCAGCAGCTCAGGGACTAGCGGGAGCACACCGGGCGAGCAGTACTTC.

The chain couples TRBV28 to TRBJ2-3; a weak D match, TRBD2 (6 bases). CDR1 is MDHEN, CDR2 SYDVKM, per germline. The CDR3 sequence is 20 residues long. The germline V and J ends were trimmed by 1 base and 2 bases, with 25 bases remaining between them. The chain's CDR3 is CASSLYFGFYGTPTTDTQYF. The CDR3, as DNA: TGTGCCAGCAGTTTATATTTCGGTTTTTATGGGACTCCAACCACAGATACGCAGTATTTT. The full variable domain, completed using reference TRBV28 and TRBJ2-3, is DVKVTQSSRYLVKRTGEKVFLECVQDMDHENMFWYRQDPGLGLRLIYFSYDVKMKEKGDIPEGYSVSREKKERFSLILESASTNQTSMYLCASSLYFGFYGTPTTDTQYFGPGTRLTVL.

The V and J genes are TRBV27 and TRBJ2-5, with 11 nucleotides matching TRBD2. With 4 bases clipped from V and 3 bases from J, the junction kept 7 bases outside the gene matches. The CDR3 is 16 amino acids. Germline CDR1 reads MNHEY; CDR2 reads SMNVEV (reference sequence). The CDR3 loop reads CASSSLLAGAKETQYF. CDR3 coding DNA: TGTGCCAGCAGTTCCCTACTAGCGGGGGCGAAAGAGACCCAGTACTTC.

Only a few counts were recorded for this clonotype. J is TRBJ2-3 and V is TRBV11-2, with 11 bases matching TRBD2. With V trimmed by 5 bases and J by 6 bases, 13 bases remained unmatched. Germline-derived CDR1 and CDR2 are SGHAT and FQNNGV. The CDR3 length is 17 residues. The CDR3 loop reads CASSLGLAGGLVDTQYF. The CDR3 region has the DNA TGTGCCAGCAGCCTGGGTTTAGCGGGGGGGCTTGTGGATACGCAGTATTTT.

This clonotype was counted ten times or more. The chain combines TRBV12-3 or TRBV12-4 with TRBJ1-2, with 9 bases identical to TRBD1. The junction had 7 bases not matched to a gene; V was cut back by 7 bases and J by 4 bases. CDR3 size: 14 residues. CDR3 nucleotides: TGTGCCAGCACCCGGACAGGGGCTTTCTATGGCTACACCTTC. Encoded protein: CASTRTGAFYGYTF.

The rearrangement uses TRBV21-1 and TRBJ2-3; the D call in the table, TRBD2, was not verified against the DNA. TRBV21-1 is a pseudogene. CDR3 length: 17 residues. The CDR3 DNA follows: TGTGCCAGCAGCAAACACCCGGGACTAGACGACCCAGATACGCAGTATTTT. Protein product: CASSKHPGLDDPDTQYF.

This clonotype showed up just once. This chain joins TRBV3-1 and TRBJ2-1, with a possible D match to TRBD2 (6 bases). V lost 2 bases to trimming and J lost 9 bases, with 20 bases between them. The germline CDR1 and CDR2 sequences are LGHDT and YNNKEL (reference sequence). This CDR3 has 16 residues. The CDR3 loop reads CASSQLGNAGTFEQFF. Here the CDR3 DNA reads TGTGCCAGCAGCCAACTAGGGAACGCGGGGACTTTTGAGCAGTTCTTC.

This chain links TRBV5-1 with TRBJ2-6, with 7 bases matching TRBD1. V shed 0 bases, J shed 2 bases, and the junction held 5 bases outside the gene matches. The germline CDR1 and CDR2 sequences are SGHRS and YFSETQ. CDR3 size: 17 residues. CDR3 amino acids: CASSLVRGNAGANVLTF. CDR3 DNA: TGCGCCAGCAGCTTGGTCAGGGGGAACGCTGGGGCCAACGTCCTGACTTTC.